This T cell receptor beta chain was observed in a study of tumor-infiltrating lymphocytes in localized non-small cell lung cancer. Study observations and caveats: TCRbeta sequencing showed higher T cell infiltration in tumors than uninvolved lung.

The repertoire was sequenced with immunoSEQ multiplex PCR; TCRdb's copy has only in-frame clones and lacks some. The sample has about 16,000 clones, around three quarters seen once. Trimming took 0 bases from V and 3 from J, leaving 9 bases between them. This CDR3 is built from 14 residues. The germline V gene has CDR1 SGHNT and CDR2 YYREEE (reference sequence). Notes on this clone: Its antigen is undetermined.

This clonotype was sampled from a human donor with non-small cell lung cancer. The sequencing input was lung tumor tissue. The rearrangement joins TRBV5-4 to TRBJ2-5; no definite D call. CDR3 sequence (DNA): TGTGCCAGCAGCTTGGGGGTAGGCGAAGAGACCCAGTACTTC. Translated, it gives CASSLGVGEETQYF.